One T cell receptor (beta chain) is described in this entry. Per the germline V gene, CDR1 is SGHRS and CDR2 is YFSETQ. With 5 bases removed from V and 0 bases from J, the gap between germline ends came to 8 bases. The CDR3 totals 14 residues. Per the original data handling: The assay estimated nucleated cells by amplifying reference gene primers. Assay used: immunoSEQ multiplex PCR; TCRdb lists only in-frame clones, some missing. V, J and clone size were drawn from that table, and D and trimming were deduced from the DNA. The table records around 75,000 clones, 65% to 85% of them present only once. This entry is derived from a study of blood T cell repertoires in COVID-19. Whole-study context: Acute and convalescent COVID-19 samples came from the United States, Italy and Spain. Sample material is recorded as cDNA or gDNA derived from T cells, B-cell-depleted T cells, or PBMCs.

Seattle patients were enrolled during active infection and followed longitudinally. Sample: peripheral blood. This chain joins TRBV5-1 and TRBJ2-2; no reliable D call. This clonotype originated in a man aged 45-65 years with COVID-19, enrolled during active disease. The CDR3 DNA reads as TGCGCCAGCAGTTTGACACCGAACACCGGGGAGCTGTTTTTT. Translating it yields CASSLTPNTGELFF.